The entry below gives a single T cell receptor beta chain sequence along with its context. Its antigen is not identified. CDR1 and CDR2 from the germline V gene are SGHRS and YFSETQ. This CDR3 has 15 residues. Unmatched junction bases numbered 4, after V lost 2 bases and J lost 2 bases. This sample was taken from a study of cytomegalovirus exposure and HLA in healthy donors. Primers: 60 Vbeta forward and 13 Jbeta reverse. Using immunoSEQ multiplex PCR, the repertoire was profiled, and TCRdb retains in-frame clones only, with some absent. The sample's table shows tens of thousands of clones. Those who donated were healthy bone marrow donors. At sampling all donors were nominally healthy, likely with unrecorded immune exposures. Findings and caveats of the study: Within an earlier analysis, most TCR beta V segments proved productive either about 90% or about 30% of the time. A highly shared variant cluster was judged a likely technical artifact.

This chain uses TRBV5-1 with TRBJ2-1; TRBD2 agrees at 7 bases. Sequencing was performed on PBMCs. This receptor was identified in a man between 50 and 59 years old in good health and CMV-seropositive. The CDR3 sequence: CASSFASGPYNEQFF. The CDR3 DNA reads TGCGCCAGCAGCTTCGCTAGCGGCCCCTACAATGAGCAGTTCTTC.